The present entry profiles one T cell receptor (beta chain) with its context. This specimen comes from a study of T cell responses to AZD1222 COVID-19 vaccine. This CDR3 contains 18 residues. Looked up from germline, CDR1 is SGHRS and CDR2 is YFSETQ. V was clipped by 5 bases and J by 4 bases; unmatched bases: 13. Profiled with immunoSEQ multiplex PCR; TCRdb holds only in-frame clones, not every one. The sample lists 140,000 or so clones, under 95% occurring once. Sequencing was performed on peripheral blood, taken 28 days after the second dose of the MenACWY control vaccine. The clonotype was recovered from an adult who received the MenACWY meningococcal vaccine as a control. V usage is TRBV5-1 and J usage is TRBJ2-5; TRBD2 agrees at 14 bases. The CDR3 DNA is TGCGCCAGCAGATACGGGACTAGCGGGAGACGGGGCGGAGAGACCCAGTACTTC. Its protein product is CASRYGTSGRRGGETQYF.